One sample yielded the 23 T cell receptor beta chains listed below, sequenced in a study of Graves' ophthalmopathy and Graves' hyperthyroidism. The sequenced template was RNA, covering the TCR beta CDR3 region. RT-PCR was first run with HTBI primers, then multiplex PCR in a second round. MiXCR, applied by TCRdb to the multiplex PCR reads, yields one record per CDR3 protein. The data contain about 500,000 distinct CDR3 sequences, less than 45% of them seen just once; the ten biggest clones take up 4% to 5%. The material sequenced was peripheral blood or thyroid tissue (not recorded which). The receptors stem from an adult man with Graves' hyperthyroidism.

The table lists this clonotype with a count of one. This chain uses TRBV9 with TRBJ1-4; TRBD1 aligns across 10 bases. The germline gives CDR1 SGDLS, CDR2 YYNGEE. The CDR3 spans 15 residues. The trim removed 5 bases at V and 6 bases at J, leaving 7 bases unmatched. CDR3 region: CASRRQGALDEKLFF. CDR3 sequence (DNA): TGTGCCAGCAGACGACAGGGGGCCCTGGATGAAAAACTGTTTTTT.

This clonotype was seen at least ten times. The chain combines TRBV5-8 with TRBJ1-5; D is unclear. The CDR3 is 13 residues long. Trimming removed 4 bases from V and 3 bases from J, with 8 bases in between. Germline V lookup: CDR1 SGHTS, CDR2 YDEGEE. Here the CDR3 reads CASSTSNNQPQHF. The DNA for the CDR3 is TGTGCCAGCAGCACAAGTAACAATCAGCCCCAGCATTTT.

This clonotype was recorded a few times. The rearrangement links TRBV7-9 to TRBJ2-5; the D call may be TRBD1 or TRBD2 (6 bases each). Germline V gene sequence: CDR1 SEHNR, CDR2 FQNEAQ (reference sequence). The CDR3 is 14 amino acids. V was pared by 5 bases and J by 5 bases, with 15 bases between. In DNA, the CDR3 is TGTGCCAGCAGCCCTCCCCAGGGGAGGGAGACCCAGTACTTC. This translates into CASSPPQGRETQYF.

The V gene is TRBV24-1, the J gene TRBJ2-5; 8 bases fit TRBD1. J lost 5 bases, V lost 3 bases, and 13 bases had no gene match. Germline lookup yields CDR1 KGHDR and CDR2 SFDVKD. The CDR3 spans 17 residues. The chain's CDR3 is CATSDTDRGVVRETQYF. CDR3 coding DNA: TGTGCCACCAGTGATACTGACAGGGGCGTTGTCAGGGAGACCCAGTACTTC.

This clonotype was seen at least ten times. The chain carries TRBV20-1 and TRBJ2-5; D is unresolved. The V gene's germline CDR1 is DFQATT and CDR2 SNEGSKA (reference sequence). The CDR3 has 14 residues. V shed 5 bases and J shed 0 bases, with 13 bases lying between them. In nucleotides, the CDR3 is TGCAGTGCTCAGCTCCAGGTGGACCAAGAGACCCAGTACTTC. It translates to CSAQLQVDQETQYF.

This chain joins TRBV20-1 and TRBJ1-5; TRBD1 might be the D (5 bases). V was cut by 5 bases and J by 7 bases, with 9 bases left in between. This CDR3 has 11 residues. CDR1 is DFQATT, CDR2 SNEGSKA, per germline (reference sequence). The CDR3 reads CSAGQGQPQHF. The CDR3 nucleotides read TGCAGTGCTGGTCAGGGACAGCCCCAGCATTTT.

This clonotype has at least ten counts. The chain uses TRBV7-6 and TRBJ2-2; 11 bases are shared with TRBD2. Germline loops: CDR1 SGHVS, CDR2 FNYEAQ. The CDR3 spans 18 residues. With V trimmed by 2 bases and J by 4 bases, 9 bases remained unmatched. The CDR3 is CASSLQGGTSGSTGELFF. The CDR3 nucleotides are TGTGCCAGCAGCTTACAGGGGGGGACTAGCGGAAGCACCGGGGAGCTGTTTTTT.

The chain couples TRBV10-3 to TRBJ2-3; no clear D. The germline V gene encodes CDR1 ENHRY and CDR2 SYGVKD. CDR3 length equals 16 residues. V gave up 7 bases and J gave up 4 bases, with 21 bases separating them. Here the CDR3 reads CAITDPDRLPADTQYF. CDR3 in DNA: TGTGCCATCACCGACCCGGATCGGCTACCGGCAGATACGCAGTATTTT.

Of note for this clonotype: A read error may explain this, as a much larger clone is one base away. The CDR3 sequence is CTSSDNRDSQETQYF. The CDR3 nucleotides are TGTACCAGCAGCGACAACCGGGACAGCCAAGAGACCCAGTACTTC. V usage is TRBV7-2 and J usage is TRBJ2-5; TRBD1 matches 7 bases. The V segment lost 5 bases and the J segment 1 base; nucleotides outside the gene matches: 7. Germline values: CDR1 SGHTA, CDR2 FQGNSA. The CDR3 is 15 amino acids.

This clonotype was picked up many times. Being one base from a much bigger clone, this may be a read error. V gene TRBV11-1 combines with J gene TRBJ1-1, with 9 bases that match TRBD1. Germline V CDR1 and CDR2: SGHAT, FQDESV (reference sequence). The V and J ends lost 3 bases and 3 bases, in that order; junction bases with no gene match: 2. CDR3 length: 14 amino acids. Written as DNA, the CDR3 is TGTGCCAGCAGCTTCGGACAGGGGTACACTGAAGCTTTCTTT. It codes for CASSFGQGYTEAFF.

This rearrangement joins TRBV29-1 to TRBJ2-5; D may be TRBD1 (5 bases). Germline V gene data show CDR1 as SQVTM and CDR2 as ANQGSEA. V lost 7 bases and J 6 bases, leaving 18 bases between the germline ends. CDR3 length: 13 residues. The CDR3 nucleotides read TGCAGCGGGAAGAGGTCAGGGTCTAAGACCCAGTACTTC. It translates to CSGKRSGSKTQYF.

This clonotype was detected a few times. J is TRBJ2-7 and V is TRBV12-3 or TRBV12-4; 9 nucleotides match TRBD1. V lost 2 bases, J lost 4 bases, and 6 bases stayed unmatched. CDR3 length: 15 residues. The CDR3 DNA is TGTGCCAGCAGTTTACCGGACAGGGGTAAATACGAGCAGTACTTC. It yields the protein CASSLPDRGKYEQYF.

This chain connects TRBV7-9 to TRBJ2-7; 14 nucleotides match TRBD2. TRBJ2-1 explains the end of the DNA better; the J call may be wrong. The CDR3 runs to 16 residues. Per germline, CDR1 SEHNR and CDR2 FQNEAQ (reference sequence). In DNA, the CDR3 is TGTGCCAGCAGGGGACTAGCGGGAGTTAAAAGCGATGAGCAGTTCTTC. Its translation is CASRGLAGVKSDEQFF.

The V gene is TRBV7-2, the J gene TRBJ1-1; D remains unclear. CDR3 size: 12 residues. CDR1 is SGHTA and CDR2 is FQGNSA in the germline V gene. The V gene lost 1 base and the J gene lost 8 bases, with 8 bases spanning the gap. This chain's CDR3 is CASSLDLAEAFF. The CDR3 DNA follows: TGTGCCAGCAGCTTAGATCTCGCGGAAGCTTTCTTT.

The gene calls are TRBV3-1 and TRBJ2-7, with a weak D call TRBD2 (6 bases). The V end lost 5 bases, the J end lost 4 bases, and 15 bases lay between the germline ends. Germline V lookup: CDR1 LGHDT, CDR2 YNNKEL (reference sequence). The CDR3 is made up of 14 amino acids. The CDR3 here is CASSNTAGGYEQYF. For the CDR3, the DNA is TGTGCCAGCAGCAACACCGCCGGGGGTTACGAGCAGTACTTC.

This rearrangement joins TRBV24-1 to TRBJ1-5, with D possibly being TRBD1 (5 bases). The germline CDR1 and CDR2 sequences are KGHDR and SFDVKD. The CDR3 is made up of 15 amino acids. Trimming took off 5 bases at V and 3 bases at J, with 13 bases between the two ends. CDR3 nucleotides: TGTGCCACCAGTGGAGGGGAGGGGCCCAATCAGCCCCAGCATTTT. Its protein product is CATSGGEGPNQPQHF.

This clonotype was observed many times. The V gene is TRBV29-1, the J gene TRBJ1-1; unclear D gene. The CDR3 length is 15 residues. Trimming took 4 bases from V and 2 from J, leaving 17 bases between them. The germline V gene has CDR1 SQVTM and CDR2 ANQGSEA. CDR3 protein: CSVVRQNTLNTEAFF. The CDR3 DNA follows: TGCAGCGTTGTCCGGCAGAATACCCTAAACACTGAAGCTTTCTTT.

The chain couples TRBV7-9 to TRBJ1-4, with 8 bases aligning to TRBD1. This CDR3 is built from 15 residues. V shed 3 bases and J 4 bases; nucleotides not matched to a gene: 4. Per the germline V gene, CDR1 is SEHNR and CDR2 is FQNEAQ (reference sequence). The CDR3 nucleotides are TGTGCCAGCAGCTTTGAGGGACAGGTTAATGAAAAACTGTTTTTT. Protein product: CASSFEGQVNEKLFF.

This clonotype was seen ten or more times. The genes are TRBV9 and TRBJ1-2; D perhaps matches TRBD1 (5 bases). The CDR3 loop spans 15 amino acids. V was cut by 4 bases and J by 0 bases, with 13 bases left in between. Looked up from germline, CDR1 is SGDLS and CDR2 is YYNGEE. For the CDR3, the DNA is TGTGCCAGCAGCAGAGAGACAGCCTCTAACTATGGCTACACCTTC. Translating it yields CASSRETASNYGYTF.

This clonotype has ten or more counts. The chain joins TRBV6-6 to TRBJ1-5, with 9 bases lining up with TRBD1. In germline, CDR1 is MNHNY, CDR2 SVGAGI (reference sequence). The CDR3 is 15 residues long. The J segment lost 6 bases and the V segment lost 5 bases, leaving 8 bases of the junction unmatched. In DNA, the CDR3 is TGTGCCAGCAGTGTGACAGGGGGGCATGCTCAGCCCCAGCATTTT. It translates to CASSVTGGHAQPQHF.

The rearrangement links TRBV7-2 to TRBJ2-7; TRBD1 matches at 11 bases. Trimming took 2 bases from V and 4 from J; bases not matched to a gene: 7. Germline loops: CDR1 SGHTA, CDR2 FQGNSA. This CDR3 is built from 16 residues. This CDR3 reads CASSLRGTGGAYEQYF. DNA for the CDR3: TGTGCCAGCAGCTTAAGAGGGACAGGGGGGGCTTACGAGCAGTACTTC.

This clonotype showed up just once. CDR3 protein: CASNLGLSGELFF. CDR3 nucleotides: TGTGCCAGCAACCTGGGACTTTCCGGGGAGCTGTTTTTT. V and J are TRBV6-6 and TRBJ2-2; TRBD2 might be the D (6 bases). The germline V gene has CDR1 MNHNY and CDR2 SVGAGI (reference sequence). There are 13 residues in the CDR3. Trimming left V 7 bases short and J 6 bases short, with 12 bases between.

This clonotype was observed a few times. The chain is built from TRBV28 and TRBJ2-5, with D possibly being TRBD1 or TRBD2 (5 bases each). CDR1 MDHEN and CDR2 SYDVKM come from the germline V gene. The CDR3 extends over 16 amino acids. Trimming shortened V by 5 bases and J by 3 bases, and 19 bases separated the two germline ends. The CDR3 DNA reads as TGTGCCAGCAGTCCTTTGCTGGGACGTTTGGAAGAGACCCAGTACTTC. It translates to CASSPLLGRLEETQYF.